This T cell receptor beta chain was recovered during a study of T cell responses to AZD1222 COVID-19 vaccine. Study conclusions and caveats: Per reports, nearly half of all spike-specific TCRs target regions that are unmutated in variants. White British donors predominated, females outnumbered males, and clonal diversity was possibly underestimated. Spike-specific TCR breadth and depth both grew after two AZD1222 doses.

Concerning this clone: The target antigen is unknown.

Between the trimmed V and J ends, which lost 2 bases and 2 bases, there was a span of 9 bases. Germline V gene sequence: CDR1 MDHEN, CDR2 SYDVKM. This CDR3 has 14 residues. Doses given second, at about 4 or about 12 weeks, were pooled. Repertoires were generated with immunoSEQ multiplex PCR, while TCRdb's copy carries only in-frame clones and drops some. The table includes about 84,000 clones, 70% to 90% detected once. The sequences come from peripheral blood, collected 28 days after the second AZD1222 dose. The receptor was isolated from an adult who received the AZD1222 COVID-19 vaccine. The genes are TRBV28 and TRBJ1-1, with no clear D. CDR3 nucleotide sequence: TGTGCCAGCAGTTTAGTAGGCCGAAACACTGAAGCTTTCTTT. Amino acid sequence: CASSLVGRNTEAFF.